A selection of T cell receptor beta chains follows, all from one sample in a study of cytomegalovirus exposure and HLA in healthy donors. Produced via immunoSEQ multiplex PCR; TCRdb's table is partial and in-frame only. The table lists 100,000 or so clones, approximately 81% of them singletons. The sample consisted of PBMCs. Source of these receptors: a female donor in good health and CMV-seropositive. The CDR3 runs from the conserved cysteine through the conserved F or W. Each record gives: D gene, J gene, clone size, V gene, CDR3 DNA, CDR3 protein. A D gene is named only where the DNA matches it firmly. Some rows mark clone size as missing; the rest say once, few, many or name a class of expanded clone.

>TRBD2|TRBJ2-1|-|TRBV7-2
TGTGCCAGCAGCTTCTTTAGCGGGGGGGCCCGTGCTGAGCAGTTCTTC
CASSFFSGGARAEQFF
>-|TRBJ1-1|-|TRBV7-9
TGTTCCAGCAGCTTCGGTCGGGGAGACACTGAAGCTTTCTTT
CSSSFGRGDTEAFF
>-|TRBJ2-1|once|TRBV2
TGTGCCAGCAGCGAAGAAGGACTGGGGAACAATGAGCAGTTCTTC
CASSEEGLGNNEQFF
>TRBD2|TRBJ2-1|few|TRBV10-1
TGCGCCAGCAGTCCCCTCGGCGGGGGTTATGAGCAGTTCTTC
CASSPLGGGYEQFF
>-|TRBJ2-7|-|TRBV27
TGTGCCAGCAGTCCGCGACAGGACCTTCTCTACGAGCAGTACTTC
CASSPRQDLLYEQYF
>TRBD2|TRBJ2-7|-|TRBV29-1
TGCAGCGTTGAGGTAGCGGGAAAGATCGACGAGCAGTACTTC
CSVEVAGKIDEQYF
>TRBD1|TRBJ1-1|once|TRBV7-6
TGTGCCAGCAGCCTAAGGGACAGGGGGAACACTGAAGCTTTCTTT
CASSLRDRGNTEAFF
>-|TRBJ2-7|-|TRBV5-5
TGTGCCAGCAGCCCGTTATACGAGCAGTACTTC
CASSPLYEQYF
>-|TRBJ2-2|-|TRBV4-2
TGTGCCAGCAGCCTAAAACAGGGCTCCGGGGAGCTGTTTTTT
CASSLKQGSGELFF
>-|TRBJ2-2|-|TRBV6-4
TGTGCCCAGAACACCGGGGAGCTGTTTTTT
CAQNTGELFF
>-|TRBJ2-1|-|TRBV20-1
TGCAGTGCCCGTCGTAGCGGTGAGCAGTTCTTC
CSARRSGEQFF
>TRBD1|TRBJ1-1|once|TRBV15
TGTGCCACCAGCAGGGACAGGGGGGGGACTGAAGCTTTCTTT
CATSRDRGGTEAFF
>-|TRBJ1-4|few|TRBV5-1
TGCGCCAGCAGCTCTGACTATACCCTTGGGGAAAAACTGTTTTTT
CASSSDYTLGEKLFF
>-|TRBJ2-1|-|TRBV7-8
TGTGCCAGCAGCTCCAACAGGATCCATGAGCAGTTCTTC
CASSSNRIHEQFF
>-|TRBJ1-2|-|TRBV30
TGTGCCTGGACAGGGATGGGGGGAGGCTACACCTTC
CAWTGMGGGYTF
>-|TRBJ1-2|once|TRBV6-6
TGTGCCAGCAGTTACGGGGACAACTACTATGGCTACACCTTC
CASSYGDNYYGYTF
>-|TRBJ1-2|-|TRBV5-3
TGTGCCAGAAGCTTGGGCTTCGGGGGCTATGGCTACACCTTC
CARSLGFGGYGYTF
>-|TRBJ1-1|-|TRBV27
TGTGCCAGCAGTTTGAGGGAGAACACTGAAGCTTTCTTT
CASSLRENTEAFF
>TRBD2|TRBJ2-7|-|TRBV27
TGTGCCAGCAGTCCACTAGCGGGGGGGCAACCCGAGCAGTACTTC
CASSPLAGGQPEQYF
>-|TRBJ1-2|-|TRBV30
TGTGCCTGCCTCGGCGGGGGGTTGGGTGGCTACACCTTC
CACLGGGLGGYTF
>-|TRBJ2-5|-|TRBV11-2
TGTGCCAGCAGCTTCGACAGGATACAAGAGACCCAGTACTTC
CASSFDRIQETQYF
>-|TRBJ2-4|-|TRBV5-6
TGTGCCAGCAGCCCTGGGGTAGGGGGTTGGGCCAAAAACATTCAGTACTTC
CASSPGVGGWAKNIQYF
>-|TRBJ2-1|-|TRBV9
TGTGCCAGCAGCGTCCGCAGTCTCGCCTCCTACAATGAGCAGTTCTTC
CASSVRSLASYNEQFF
>TRBD1|TRBJ2-7|-|TRBV18
TGTGCCAGCTTACCCACAGGGGGGTCCTACGAGCAGTACTTC
CASLPTGGSYEQYF
>-|TRBJ1-2|-|TRBV9
TGTGCCAGCAGCGTAGGGACAGACGCTAACTATGGCTACACCTTC
CASSVGTDANYGYTF
>TRBD1|TRBJ2-5|-|TRBV6-1
TGTGCCAGCAGTGTAAAAACAGGGGGCTCTGAGACCCAGTACTTC
CASSVKTGGSETQYF
>-|TRBJ2-5|-|TRBV10-1
TGCGCCAGCAGTTCAGGGGCCCAAGAGACCCAGTACTTC
CASSSGAQETQYF
>TRBD2|TRBJ2-1|once|TRBV6-9
TGTGCCAGCAGGGCGGGAGCGCGCAATGAGCAGTTCTTC
CASRAGARNEQFF
>-|TRBJ2-1|once|TRBV5-1
TGCGCCAGCAGCTTATCAGGGTATGAGCAGTTCTTC
CASSLSGYEQFF
>-|TRBJ2-7|-|TRBV19
TGTGCCAGTAGTACCCCAAGGGACAAGCAGTACTTC
CASSTPRDKQYF
>TRBD1|TRBJ1-2|few|TRBV18
TGTGCCAGCTCACCACCAGGGCCAGGGGGCTATGGCTACACCTTC
CASSPPGPGGYGYTF
>-|TRBJ2-7|-|TRBV7-9
TGTGCCAGCAGCCCAATAGCGGAGACAGACTACGAGCAGTACTTC
CASSPIAETDYEQYF
>TRBD1|TRBJ2-7|-|TRBV10-3
TGTGCCATCAGTGCGGACGGGACAGGGCCCCTCGAGCAGTACTTC
CAISADGTGPLEQYF
>-|TRBJ1-5|-|TRBV6-5
TGTGCCAGCCTAAGCCTGTCCGATAGCAATCAGCCCCAGCATTTT
CASLSLSDSNQPQHF
>TRBD2|TRBJ2-3|-|TRBV7-9
TGTGCCGGCGGGGCGGGGGGCACAGATACGCAGTATTTT
CAGGAGGTDTQYF
>-|TRBJ1-6|-|TRBV7-2
TGTGCCAGCACCCTCCGGGGGGTTGGGAGTAATTCACCCCTCCACTTT
CASTLRGVGSNSPLHF
>-|TRBJ2-3|-|TRBV6-1
TGTGCCAGCCTGGGGGGGGCCCTTAGCACAGATACGCAGTATTTT
CASLGGALSTDTQYF
>-|TRBJ2-2|once|TRBV30
TGTGCCTGGAGTGTACACGGAGGGGGCCTTAACACCGGGGAGCTGTTTTTT
CAWSVHGGGLNTGELFF
>-|TRBJ1-5|-|TRBV19
TGTGCCAGTAACTCGCGGGACGGATACAATCAGCCCCAGCATTTT
CASNSRDGYNQPQHF
>-|TRBJ2-6|-|TRBV2
TGTGCCAGCAGTGAAAGGAGTTCTGGGGCCAACGGCCTGACTTTC
CASSERSSGANGLTF
>TRBD2|TRBJ2-5|once|TRBV4-1
TGCGCCACCGCCCATGAGCTAGCGGGGCCCCAAGAGACCCAGTACTTC
CATAHELAGPQETQYF
>-|TRBJ2-7|-|TRBV2
TGTGCCAGCAGCCACCAGTTTGAGCAGTACTTC
CASSHQFEQYF
>TRBD2|TRBJ2-4|-|TRBV6-1
TGTGCCAGAAGCGGGAGATGGGACAAAAACAGTCAGTACTTC
CARSGRWDKNSQYF
>-|TRBJ2-7|-|TRBV2
TGTGCCAGCAGTGAAGTGCGGGATTGGGGCGAGCAGTACTTC
CASSEVRDWGEQYF
>-|TRBJ1-1|few|TRBV7-2
TGTGCCAGCAGCCCTAGCCCATACAGAGAACCCAGGACTGAAGCTTTCTTT
CASSPSPYREPRTEAFF
>-|TRBJ2-2|-|TRBV5-8
TGTGCCAGCAGCTTAACAGGGACCGGGGAGCTGTTTTTT
CASSLTGTGELFF
>-|TRBJ1-1|-|TRBV6-1
TGTGCCAGCAGTGAAGTACCCGCAGGCTATGGAACTGAAGCTTTCTTT
CASSEVPAGYGTEAFF
>TRBD2|TRBJ2-3|once|TRBV7-2
TGTGCCAGCAGCTTAGTCGGGACTAGCGGTCGTTCTAGCACAGATACGCAGTATTTT
CASSLVGTSGRSSTDTQYF
>-|TRBJ1-1|-|TRBV9
TGTGCCAGCAGCGTAGCTGGCACGAACACTGAAGCTTTCTTT
CASSVAGTNTEAFF
>-|TRBJ2-7|-|TRBV5-4
TGTGCCAGCAGCTTTGGCGGGACGGGGTGGTACGAGCAGTACTTC
CASSFGGTGWYEQYF
>TRBD2|TRBJ2-4|few|TRBV27
TGTGCCAGCAGTTCCGGGAGGGGGTGGACCAAAAACATTCAGTACTTC
CASSSGRGWTKNIQYF
>-|TRBJ2-5|-|TRBV6-6
TGTGCCAGCGGGAGTGTAAGCGAGACCCAGTACTTC
CASGSVSETQYF
>TRBD2|TRBJ2-2|-|TRBV23-1
TGCGCCAGCAGTCAATCGTCGGGAGGGACCGGGGAGCTGTTTTTT
CASSQSSGGTGELFF
>-|TRBJ1-1|-|TRBV2
TGTGCCAGCACCGTAAGCCCGAATACCCCGAACACTGAAGCTTTCTTT
CASTVSPNTPNTEAFF
>-|TRBJ2-7|few|TRBV5-1
TGCGCCAGCAGGGTCGGGATACTTGTCCACGAGCAGTACTTC
CASRVGILVHEQYF